One sample yielded the 29 T cell receptor beta chains listed below, sequenced in a study of PD-L1 blockade in urothelial cancer. Profiled with immunoSEQ multiplex PCR; TCRdb holds only in-frame clones, not every one. The profile shows about 19,000 clones, about 86% of them singletons. The sequencing used PBMCs, collected around atezolizumab (anti-PD-L1) treatment. Receptors originate from a man aged 45-65 years with urothelial cancer.

This chain connects TRBV10-2 to TRBJ2-5; 10 bases map to TRBD1. V gave up 2 bases and J gave up 4 bases; unmatched junction bases: 16. This CDR3 contains 19 residues. Germline lookup yields CDR1 WSHSY and CDR2 SAAADI. CDR3: CASSEASGGTGVRRETQYF. CDR3 DNA sequence: TGCGCCAGCAGTGAGGCCTCCGGGGGGACAGGGGTTCGTCGAGAGACCCAGTACTTC.

The chain links TRBV5-1 to TRBJ1-1; 7 bases are shared with TRBD1. The germline gives CDR1 SGHRS, CDR2 YFSETQ. Trimming removed 4 bases from V and 1 base from J; junction bases left unmatched: 4. This CDR3 contains 14 residues. CDR3 sequence (DNA): TGCGCCAGCAGCCCGACAGGGAAGAACACTGAAGCTTTCTTT. Its translation is CASSPTGKNTEAFF.

CDR3 protein: CASSGTSKSYGYTF. In DNA, the CDR3 is TGTGCCAGTAGTGGGACTTCAAAATCCTATGGCTACACCTTC. V is TRBV19 and J is TRBJ1-2; perhaps TRBD1 as D (5 bases). V lost 5 bases to trimming and J lost 4 bases, with 14 bases between them. Looked up from germline, CDR1 is LNHDA and CDR2 is SQIVND (reference sequence). CDR3 length equals 14 residues.

In DNA form, the CDR3 reads TGTGCCAGCAGTTTGGACAGAGTACCAGAGACCCAGTACTTC. It translates to CASSLDRVPETQYF. The chain links TRBV28 to TRBJ2-5; D perhaps matches TRBD1 (6 bases). CDR1 is MDHEN, CDR2 SYDVKM, per germline. V lost 3 bases to trimming and J lost 4 bases, with 12 bases between them. The CDR3 is made up of 14 amino acids.

The rearrangement uses TRBV25-1 and TRBJ2-1; D may be TRBD1 (6 bases). The CDR3 has 16 amino acids. Trimming removed 4 bases at V and 0 bases at J, with 13 bases between. Germline assignment: CDR1 MGHDK and CDR2 SYGVNS. In nucleotides, the CDR3 is TGTGCCAGCAGTGGCAGGACAGCCGGCTCCTACAATGAGCAGTTCTTC. Translating it yields CASSGRTAGSYNEQFF. Full variable domain (outside the CDR3, taken from reference TRBV25-1 and TRBJ2-1): EADIYQTPRYLVIGTGKKITLECSQTMGHDKMYWYQQDPGMELHLIHYSYGVNSTEKGDLSSESTVSRIRTEHFPLTLESARPSHTSQYLCASSGRTAGSYNEQFFGPGTRLTVL.

The chain carries TRBV7-9 and TRBJ2-7; TRBD1 matches 11 bases. The length of the CDR3 is 15 residues. Germline CDR1 reads SEHNR; CDR2 reads FQNEAQ (reference sequence). V lost 5 bases and J lost 1; bases outside the gene matches: 4. CDR3 bases: TGTGCCAGCAGCCAAGGACAGGGGGCTTCCTACGAGCAGTACTTC. Protein: CASSQGQGASYEQYF.

This clone was seen a handful of times. The genes are TRBV4-2 and TRBJ1-1; 7 positions agree with TRBD1. The CDR3 has 14 residues. J was trimmed by 5 bases and V by 4 bases; bases with no gene match: 7. Germline V gives CDR1 LGHNA, CDR2 YNFKEQ. CDR3 in amino acids: CASSLQTRGTEAFF. CDR3 coding DNA: TGTGCCAGCAGCCTCCAAACCAGGGGGACTGAAGCTTTCTTT.

V gene TRBV5-6 combines with J gene TRBJ2-3, with D possibly matching TRBD1 (9 bases). V was cut by 5 bases and J by 5 bases, with 30 bases left in between. CDR3 length equals 19 residues. Germline CDR1 is SGHDT and CDR2 is YYEEEE. CDR3 residues: CASSTGTGTLREAQDTQYF. The CDR3 bases are TGTGCCAGCAGTACCGGGACAGGGACTTTGCGGGAGGCGCAAGATACGCAGTATTTT. Filled out from reference TRBV5-6 and TRBJ2-3, the complete variable domain reads DAGVTQSPTHLIKTRGQQVTLRCSPKSGHDTVSWYQQALGQGPQFIFQYYEEEERQRGNFPDRFSGHQFPNYSSELNVNALLLGDSALYLCASSTGTGTLREAQDTQYFGPGTRLTVL.

The rearrangement uses TRBV5-6 and TRBJ2-7; 7 bases are a match to TRBD1. The CDR3 spans 19 residues. V shed 1 base, J shed 5 bases, and the junction held 21 bases outside the gene matches. In germline, CDR1 is SGHDT, CDR2 YYEEEE. The CDR3 nucleotides are TGTGCCAGCAGCTTGAGTTGGGGCAGAACAGGGGATTTGAGACACGAGCAGTACTTC. This translates into CASSLSWGRTGDLRHEQYF.

This chain connects TRBV4-3 to TRBJ2-7, with 14 positions matching TRBD2. CDR3 length: 16 amino acids. Germline V gene sequence: CDR1 LGHNA, CDR2 YSLEER. V lost 3 bases to trimming and J lost 4 bases; unmatched junction nucleotides: 5. CDR3: CASSHGTSGSGYEQYF. CDR3 nucleotides: TGCGCCAGCAGCCATGGGACTAGCGGGAGTGGGTACGAGCAGTACTTC.

This clone was detected a few times. This chain connects TRBV10-1 to TRBJ1-5; 9 nucleotides line up with TRBD1. This CDR3 comprises 18 residues. V lost 8 bases to trimming and J lost 0 bases; unmatched junction nucleotides: 14. Germline V gene data show CDR1 as WNHNN and CDR2 as SYGVQD (reference sequence). As DNA, the CDR3 is TGCGCCAGCCGACACCAAAGACAGGGGGATCCTAGCAATCAGCCCCAGCATTTT. Amino acid sequence: CASRHQRQGDPSNQPQHF.

J is TRBJ1-6 and V is TRBV19; 7 bases line up with TRBD1. V was pared by 4 bases and J by 7 bases, with 4 bases of the junction left unmatched. Looked up from germline, CDR1 is LNHDA and CDR2 is SQIVND (reference sequence). The CDR3 runs to 14 residues. CDR3 DNA: TGTGCCAGTAGTAACAGGGGTTGGAATTCACCCCTCCACTTT. Amino acid sequence: CASSNRGWNSPLHF.

The CDR3 loop is CASSVSTDTIYF. The CDR3 DNA sequence: TGTGCCAGCAGCGTTTCCACGGACACCATATATTTT. The J gene is TRBJ1-3, the V gene TRBV9, with D uncertain. The CDR3 consists of 12 residues. CDR1 and CDR2 from the germline V gene are SGDLS and YYNGEE. The V and J ends lost 2 bases and 8 bases respectively, with 8 bases between them.

This clone was counted between two and nine times. V is TRBV7-9 and J is TRBJ2-4; D perhaps matches TRBD1 (6 bases). CDR3 length equals 10 residues. CDR1 is SEHNR and CDR2 is FQNEAQ in the germline V gene (reference sequence). V dropped 10 bases and J dropped 12 bases, with 13 bases sitting between them. The chain's CDR3 is CATLGASQYF. The CDR3 bases are TGTGCCACCTTGGGGGCCTCTCAGTACTTC.

The chain carries TRBV2 and TRBJ2-1; D is possibly TRBD1 (6 bases). V was shortened by 5 bases and J by 5 bases, with 10 bases between the two germline ends. There are 13 residues in the CDR3. Germline V gene data show CDR1 as SNHLY and CDR2 as FYNNEI. CDR3 sequence (DNA): TGTGCCAGCAGTTTGGACAGCCACAATGAGCAGTTCTTC. Amino acid sequence: CASSLDSHNEQFF.

The genes are TRBV5-1 and TRBJ1-1; 8 bases agree with TRBD1. CDR1 and CDR2 (germline): SGHRS, YFSETQ. This CDR3 region has 16 residues. Trimming took 0 bases from V and 8 from J; bases not matched to a gene: 12. This CDR3 reads CASSLGTGSSLTEAFF. CDR3 coding DNA: TGCGCCAGCAGCTTGGGGACAGGGTCTTCCCTAACCGAAGCTTTCTTT.

V and J are TRBV27 and TRBJ1-1; 7 bases fit TRBD1. Germline V lookup: CDR1 MNHEY, CDR2 SMNVEV (reference sequence). The V segment lost 2 bases and the J segment 6 bases; nucleotides outside the gene matches: 9. The CDR3 runs 15 residues. CDR3 nucleotides: TGTGCCAGCAGTTTAGGAGGCAGGGGGTGGGCTGAAGCTTTCTTT. Its protein is CASSLGGRGWAEAFF.

V usage is TRBV4-1 and J usage is TRBJ1-1; D is undetermined. Trimming removed 1 base from V and 4 bases from J, with 13 bases in between. Germline loops: CDR1 MGHRA, CDR2 YSYEKL. The CDR3 sequence is 15 residues long. The CDR3 bases are TGCGCCAGCAGCCAAGTCGGCCCGGGGAGCACTGAAGCTTTCTTT. The encoded protein is CASSQVGPGSTEAFF.

This clone was picked up one time. The chain combines TRBV15 with TRBJ1-5; D is uncertain. From germline, CDR1 is LNHNV and CDR2 YYDKDF (reference sequence). This CDR3 has 14 amino acids. The V end was cut by 4 bases, the J end by 6 bases, with 13 bases between. This chain's CDR3 is CATSKPLRGQPQHF. In DNA form, the CDR3 reads TGTGCCACCAGCAAACCTCTACGGGGTCAGCCCCAGCATTTT.

The chain joins TRBV7-6 to TRBJ2-1, with 10 nucleotides matching TRBD2. This CDR3 is built from 18 residues. Germline V CDR1 and CDR2: SGHVS, FNYEAQ. V was clipped by 3 bases and J by 5 bases; unmatched bases: 13. The CDR3 nucleotides read TGTGCCAGCAGCTTTTTAAAAGCGGGAGGGCCAAACCACAATGAGCAGTTCTTC. This gives the protein CASSFLKAGGPNHNEQFF.

V gene TRBV6-6 combines with J gene TRBJ1-6, with TRBD1 identical over 7 bases. This CDR3 contains 14 residues. Germline V lookup: CDR1 MNHNY, CDR2 SVGAGI (reference sequence). V lost 6 bases to trimming and J lost 6 bases; unmatched junction nucleotides: 5. The CDR3 here is CASRKQGFNSPLHF. CDR3 in DNA: TGTGCCAGCAGGAAACAGGGGTTTAATTCACCCCTCCACTTT.

The genes are TRBV27 and TRBJ2-1, with 10 nucleotides matching TRBD1. This CDR3 spans 15 amino acids. The junction had 6 bases not matched to a gene; V was cut back by 6 bases and J by 4 bases. Germline CDR1 and CDR2: MNHEY and SMNVEV (reference sequence). The CDR3 here is CASSPGTGAYNEQFF. The CDR3 nucleotides read TGTGCCAGCAGCCCTGGGACAGGGGCTTACAATGAGCAGTTCTTC.

The V gene is TRBV5-4, the J gene TRBJ2-3; TRBD2 agrees at 12 bases. Germline V gene sequence: CDR1 SGHNT, CDR2 YYREEE (reference sequence). Unmatched junction bases numbered 2, after V lost 2 bases and J lost 4 bases. The CDR3 has 15 amino acids. DNA of the CDR3: TGTGCCAGCAGCTTAGGGACTAGCGGGCCAGATACGCAGTATTTT. This gives the protein CASSLGTSGPDTQYF.

The genes are TRBV10-2 and TRBJ2-7, with TRBD1 matching over 8 bases. The CDR3 is 14 residues long. Germline assignment: CDR1 WSHSY and CDR2 SAAADI. The trim removed 6 bases at V and 2 bases at J, leaving 6 bases unmatched. The CDR3 is CASRLDRETYEQYF. The CDR3 coding sequence is TGCGCCAGCAGATTGGACAGGGAAACCTACGAGCAGTACTTC.

J is TRBJ2-7 and V is TRBV7-9; TRBD1 is a possible D gene (6 bases). The V gene's germline CDR1 is SEHNR and CDR2 FQNEAQ (reference sequence). V dropped 0 bases and J dropped 2 bases, with 8 bases sitting between them. The CDR3 contains 14 residues. DNA of the CDR3: TGTGCCAGCAGCTTAGCCAGGGGTACCTACGAGCAGTACTTC. It encodes CASSLARGTYEQYF.

The chain couples TRBV18 to TRBJ1-4, with D maybe TRBD1 (5 bases). The CDR3 is 14 residues long. Germline CDR1 is KGHSH and CDR2 is LQKENI. Trimming stripped 2 bases from V and 6 bases from J, with 10 bases between. CDR3 protein: CASSPGARDEKLFF. The CDR3 nucleotides are TGTGCCAGCTCACCAGGGGCGCGCGATGAAAAACTGTTTTTT. Variable domain in full (rest from reference TRBV18 and TRBJ1-4): NAGVMQNPRHLVRRRGQEARLRCSPMKGHSHVYWYRQLPEEGLKFMVYLQKENIIDESGMPKERFSAEFPKEGPSILRIQQVVRGDSAAYFCASSPGARDEKLFFGSGTQLSVL.

Only a few counts were recorded for this clone. This sequence joins TRBV10-1 and TRBJ2-3; tentatively, D is TRBD1 (6 bases). The CDR3 consists of 13 residues. The V end lost 4 bases, the J end lost 5 bases, and 10 bases lay between the germline ends. Germline V CDR1 and CDR2: WNHNN, SYGVQD (reference sequence). The CDR3 region is CASSGQVQDTQYF. Here the CDR3 DNA reads TGCGCCAGCAGTGGACAGGTTCAAGATACGCAGTATTTT.

This clone was observed a single time. This chain joins TRBV7-9 and TRBJ2-3; 7 bases align to TRBD2. V gave up 5 bases and J gave up 6 bases; unmatched junction bases: 17. This CDR3 is built from 17 residues. Germline V gene sequence: CDR1 SEHNR, CDR2 FQNEAQ (reference sequence). This CDR3 reads CASSPRKGLPDPDTQYF. DNA of the CDR3: TGTGCCAGCAGCCCCCGGAAGGGACTACCGGACCCGGATACGCAGTATTTT.

The rearrangement links TRBV2 to TRBJ1-5, with 10 bases lining up with TRBD1. Germline lookup yields CDR1 SNHLY and CDR2 FYNNEI. This CDR3 contains 15 residues. With 6 bases clipped from V and 4 bases from J, the junction kept 6 bases outside the gene matches. CDR3: CASRDGTGANQPQHF. The CDR3 region has the DNA TGTGCCAGCAGGGACGGGACAGGGGCTAATCAGCCCCAGCATTTT.